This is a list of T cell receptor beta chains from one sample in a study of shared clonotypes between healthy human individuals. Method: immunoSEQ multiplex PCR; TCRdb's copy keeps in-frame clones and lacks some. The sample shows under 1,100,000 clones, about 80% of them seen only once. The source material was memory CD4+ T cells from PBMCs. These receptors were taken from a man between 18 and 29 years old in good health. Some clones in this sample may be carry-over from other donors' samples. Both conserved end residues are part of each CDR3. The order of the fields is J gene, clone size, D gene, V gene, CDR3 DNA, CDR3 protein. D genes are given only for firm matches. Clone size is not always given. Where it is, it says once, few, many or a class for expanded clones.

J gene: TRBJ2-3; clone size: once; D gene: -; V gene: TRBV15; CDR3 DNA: TGTGCCACCAGCAGCGGGACATCCTACAGCACAGATACGCAGTATTTT; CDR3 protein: CATSSGTSYSTDTQYF
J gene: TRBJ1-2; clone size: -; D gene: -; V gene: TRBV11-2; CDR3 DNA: TGTGCCAGCAGCGTAGCGGGGGGGAACTATGGCTACACCTTC; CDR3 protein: CASSVAGGNYGYTF
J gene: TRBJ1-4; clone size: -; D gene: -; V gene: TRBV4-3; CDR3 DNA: TGCGCCAGCAGCCTGAGTCTGGCCATACGAAGTCATGCAACTAATGAAAAACTGTTTTTT; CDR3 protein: CASSLSLAIRSHATNEKLFF
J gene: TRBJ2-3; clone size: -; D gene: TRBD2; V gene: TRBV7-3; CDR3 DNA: TGTGCCAGCAGCTTGTTGAGGGAGCGGGGTAGTGGAGATACGCAGTATTTT; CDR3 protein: CASSLLRERGSGDTQYF
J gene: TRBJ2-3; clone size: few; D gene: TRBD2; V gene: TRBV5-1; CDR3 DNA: TGCGCCAGCAGCCCCACTAGCGGACCCACAGATACGCAGTATTTT; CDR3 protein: CASSPTSGPTDTQYF
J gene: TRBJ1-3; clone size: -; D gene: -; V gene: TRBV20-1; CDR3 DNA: TGCAGTGCCGGGGGTAGAAACACCATATATTTT; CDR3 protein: CSAGGRNTIYF
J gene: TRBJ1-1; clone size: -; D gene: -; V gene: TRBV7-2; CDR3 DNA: TGTGCCAGCAGGGCAGGGATGGGGAACACTGAAGCTTTCTTT; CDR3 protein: CASRAGMGNTEAFF
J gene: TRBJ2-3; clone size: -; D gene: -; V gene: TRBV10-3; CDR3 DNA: TGTGCCATCAGTGACTCGGGACGGAGCACAGATACGCAGTATTTT; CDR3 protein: CAISDSGRSTDTQYF
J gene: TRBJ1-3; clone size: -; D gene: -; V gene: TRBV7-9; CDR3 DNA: TGTGCCAGCGTCCGGGGGGTCGCGGGAAACACCATATATTTT; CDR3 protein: CASVRGVAGNTIYF
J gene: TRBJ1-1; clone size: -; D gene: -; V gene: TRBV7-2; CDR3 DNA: TGTGCCAGCAGCTTACGCGCGAACACTGAAGCTTTCTTT; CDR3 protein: CASSLRANTEAFF
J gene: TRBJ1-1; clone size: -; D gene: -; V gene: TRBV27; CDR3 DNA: TGTGCCAGCAGTTCGATACAGAGTTACACTGAAGCTTTCTTT; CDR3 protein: CASSSIQSYTEAFF
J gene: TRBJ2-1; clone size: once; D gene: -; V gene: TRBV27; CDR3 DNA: TGTGCCAGCAGTTTAAGCACCAGGGGCCATGAGCAGTTCTTC; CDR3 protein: CASSLSTRGHEQFF
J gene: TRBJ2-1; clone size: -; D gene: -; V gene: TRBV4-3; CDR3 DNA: TGCGCCAGCAGCCAATCCCCCGGGACTTACTCCTACAATGAGCAGTTCTTC; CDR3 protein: CASSQSPGTYSYNEQFF
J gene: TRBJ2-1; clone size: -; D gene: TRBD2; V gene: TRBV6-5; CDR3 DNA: TGTGCCAGCAGTTACCTCGGGACTAGCATGTTCTTC; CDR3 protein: CASSYLGTSMFF
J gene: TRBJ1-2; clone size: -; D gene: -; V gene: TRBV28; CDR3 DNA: TGTGCCAGCAGTTCATCAGGGGAGGGTGGCTACACCTTC; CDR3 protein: CASSSSGEGGYTF
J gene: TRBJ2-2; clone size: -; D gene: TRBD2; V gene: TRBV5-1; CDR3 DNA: TGCGCCAGCAGCTTGGTGTCGACTAGCGGGAGCGGGGAGCTGTTTTTT; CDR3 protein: CASSLVSTSGSGELFF
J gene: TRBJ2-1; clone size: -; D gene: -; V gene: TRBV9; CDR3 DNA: TGTGCCAGCAGCGTAGGAGAGGGGGTACTTGAGCAGTTCTTC; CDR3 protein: CASSVGEGVLEQFF
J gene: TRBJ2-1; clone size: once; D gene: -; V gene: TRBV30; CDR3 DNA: TGTGCCTGGAGTATGGGCTACAATGAGCAGTTCTTC; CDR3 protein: CAWSMGYNEQFF
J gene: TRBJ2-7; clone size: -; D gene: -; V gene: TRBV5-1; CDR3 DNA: TGCGCCAGCAGCTTGGAGGGCAGGGCCTACGAGCAGTACTTC; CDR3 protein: CASSLEGRAYEQYF
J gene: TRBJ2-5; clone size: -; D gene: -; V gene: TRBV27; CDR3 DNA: TGTGCCAGCAGTTCCCTCAGGTTGGGCACCCAGTACTTC; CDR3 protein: CASSSLRLGTQYF
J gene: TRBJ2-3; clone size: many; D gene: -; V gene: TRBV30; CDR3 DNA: TGTGCCTGGAGTGTATTCCTCCCGGGTATGGAGACGCAGTATTTT; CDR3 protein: CAWSVFLPGMETQYF
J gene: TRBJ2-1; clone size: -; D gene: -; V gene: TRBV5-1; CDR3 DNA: TGCGCCAGCAGGGGGGTGAGGGACAATGAGCAGTTCTTC; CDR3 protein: CASRGVRDNEQFF
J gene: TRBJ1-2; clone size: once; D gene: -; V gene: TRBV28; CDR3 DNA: TGTGCCAGCAGTAAACTCGGAGGGATTAACTATGGCTACACCTTC; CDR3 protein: CASSKLGGINYGYTF
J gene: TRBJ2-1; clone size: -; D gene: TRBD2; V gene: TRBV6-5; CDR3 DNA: TGTGCCAGCAGATTAGCGGGAGCTGATTACAATGAGCAGTTCTTC; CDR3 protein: CASRLAGADYNEQFF
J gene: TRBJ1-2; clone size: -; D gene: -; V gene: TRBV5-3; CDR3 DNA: TGTGCCAGAAGCCGGCCGGGGCGGATCTATGGCTACACCTTC; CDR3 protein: CARSRPGRIYGYTF
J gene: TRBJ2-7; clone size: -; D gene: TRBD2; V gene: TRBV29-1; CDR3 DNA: TGCAGCGTTAGCGGGGCCTCATTGGGGCAGTACTTC; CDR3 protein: CSVSGASLGQYF
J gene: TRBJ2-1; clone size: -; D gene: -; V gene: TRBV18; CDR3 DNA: TGTGCCAGCTCACCCTTACTGTTGAATGAGCAGTTCTTC; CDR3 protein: CASSPLLLNEQFF
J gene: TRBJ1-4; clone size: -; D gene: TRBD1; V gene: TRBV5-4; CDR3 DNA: TGTGCCAGCAGCTTTGGGACAGGGGGGACTAATGAAAAACTGTTTTTT; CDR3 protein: CASSFGTGGTNEKLFF
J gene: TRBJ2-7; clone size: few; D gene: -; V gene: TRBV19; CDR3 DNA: TGTGCCAGTAGTGAGCCAGGGATTGCGGCCTCCTACGAGCAGTACTTC; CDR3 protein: CASSEPGIAASYEQYF
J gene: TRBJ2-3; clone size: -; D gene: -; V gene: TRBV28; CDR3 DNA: TGTGCCAGCAGTGACCCCCCCAATCTTGGGCAGTATTTT; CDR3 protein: CASSDPPNLGQYF
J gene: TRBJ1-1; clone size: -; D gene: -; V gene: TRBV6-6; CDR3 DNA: TGTGCCAGCATCGGAGGGATGAACACTGAAGCTTTCTTT; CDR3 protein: CASIGGMNTEAFF
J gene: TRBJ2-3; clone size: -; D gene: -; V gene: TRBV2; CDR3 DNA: TGTGCCAGCAGTGACAGGTTGCGGACAGATACGCAGTATTTT; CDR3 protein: CASSDRLRTDTQYF
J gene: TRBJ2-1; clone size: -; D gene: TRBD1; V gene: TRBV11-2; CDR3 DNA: TGTGCCAGCAGTCCTCCGGGACAGGGGGCCTGGGGCTCCTACAATGAGCAGTTCTTC; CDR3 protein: CASSPPGQGAWGSYNEQFF
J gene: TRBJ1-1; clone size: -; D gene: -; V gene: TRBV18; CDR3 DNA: TGTGCCAGCTCACCACCGTCAATCGCTGAAGCTTTCTTT; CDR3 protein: CASSPPSIAEAFF
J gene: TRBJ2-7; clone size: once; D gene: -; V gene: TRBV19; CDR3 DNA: TGTGCCAGTAGTATTAGTATAGGCAGGGTCCACGAGCAGTACTTC; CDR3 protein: CASSISIGRVHEQYF
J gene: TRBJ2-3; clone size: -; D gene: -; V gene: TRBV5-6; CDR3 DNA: TGTGCCAGCTGCCGGCTCACAGATACGCAGTATTTT; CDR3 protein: CASCRLTDTQYF
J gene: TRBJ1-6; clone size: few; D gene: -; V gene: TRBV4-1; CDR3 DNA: TGCGCCAGCAGCCAAGAGGACAGCTCCTATAATTCACCCCTCCACTTT; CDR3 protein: CASSQEDSSYNSPLHF
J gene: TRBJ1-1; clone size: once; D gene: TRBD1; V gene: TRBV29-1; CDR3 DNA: TGCAGCGTGGTACCAGGGAACCGAGGGGGCTGGGACACTGAAGCTTTCTTT; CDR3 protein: CSVVPGNRGGWDTEAFF